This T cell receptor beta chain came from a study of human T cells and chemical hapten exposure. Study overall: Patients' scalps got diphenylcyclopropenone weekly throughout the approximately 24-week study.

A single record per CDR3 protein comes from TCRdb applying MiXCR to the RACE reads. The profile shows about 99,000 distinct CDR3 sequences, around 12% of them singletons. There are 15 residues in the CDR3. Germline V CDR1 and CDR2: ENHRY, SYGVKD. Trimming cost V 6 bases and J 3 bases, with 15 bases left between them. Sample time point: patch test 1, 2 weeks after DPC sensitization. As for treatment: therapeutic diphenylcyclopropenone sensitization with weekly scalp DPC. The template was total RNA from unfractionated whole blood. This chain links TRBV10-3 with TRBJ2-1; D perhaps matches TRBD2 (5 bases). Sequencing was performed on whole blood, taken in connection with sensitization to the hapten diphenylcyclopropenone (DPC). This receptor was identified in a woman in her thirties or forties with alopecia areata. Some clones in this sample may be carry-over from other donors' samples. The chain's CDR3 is CAISDFGGNYNEQFF. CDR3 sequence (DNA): TGTGCCATCAGCGACTTCGGAGGTAACTACAATGAGCAGTTCTTC.